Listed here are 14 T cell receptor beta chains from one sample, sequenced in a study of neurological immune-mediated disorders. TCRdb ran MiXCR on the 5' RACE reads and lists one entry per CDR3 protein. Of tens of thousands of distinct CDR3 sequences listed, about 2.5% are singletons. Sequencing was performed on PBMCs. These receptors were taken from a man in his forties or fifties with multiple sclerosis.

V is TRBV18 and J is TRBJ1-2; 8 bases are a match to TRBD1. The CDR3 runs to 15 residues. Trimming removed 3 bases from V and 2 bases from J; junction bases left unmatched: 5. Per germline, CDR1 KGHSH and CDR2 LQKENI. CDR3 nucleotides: TGTGCCAGCTCACCCGGGACAGGCGGGAACTATGGCTACACCTTC. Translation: CASSPGTGGNYGYTF.

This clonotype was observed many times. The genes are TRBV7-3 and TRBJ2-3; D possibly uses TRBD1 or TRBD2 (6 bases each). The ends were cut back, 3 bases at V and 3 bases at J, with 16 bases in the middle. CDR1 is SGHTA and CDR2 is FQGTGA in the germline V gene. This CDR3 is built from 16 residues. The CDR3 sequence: CASSLTRRGETDTQYF. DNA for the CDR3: TGTGCCAGCAGCTTGACTAGGAGGGGGGAGACAGATACGCAGTATTTT.

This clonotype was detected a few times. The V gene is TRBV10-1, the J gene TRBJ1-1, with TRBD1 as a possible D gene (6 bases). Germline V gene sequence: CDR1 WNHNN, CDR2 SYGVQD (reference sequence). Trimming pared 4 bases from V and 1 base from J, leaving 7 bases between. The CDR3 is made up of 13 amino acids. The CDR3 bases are TGCGCCAGCAGTGCGGACAGGAACACTGAAGCTTTCTTT. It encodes CASSADRNTEAFF.

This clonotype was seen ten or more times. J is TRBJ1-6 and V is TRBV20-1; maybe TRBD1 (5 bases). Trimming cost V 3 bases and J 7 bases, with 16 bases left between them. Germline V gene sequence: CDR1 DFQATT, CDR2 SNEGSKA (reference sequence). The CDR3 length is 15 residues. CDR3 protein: CSARGGGMQNSPLHF. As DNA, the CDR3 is TGCAGTGCTAGGGGGGGAGGGATGCAAAATTCACCCCTCCACTTT.

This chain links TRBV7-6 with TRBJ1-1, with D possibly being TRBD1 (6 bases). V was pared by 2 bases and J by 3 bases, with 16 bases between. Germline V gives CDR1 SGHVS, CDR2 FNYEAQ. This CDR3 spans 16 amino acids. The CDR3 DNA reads TGTGCCAGCAGCTTACGGGCTTCTAGGGGGGACACTGAAGCTTTCTTT. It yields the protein CASSLRASRGDTEAFF.

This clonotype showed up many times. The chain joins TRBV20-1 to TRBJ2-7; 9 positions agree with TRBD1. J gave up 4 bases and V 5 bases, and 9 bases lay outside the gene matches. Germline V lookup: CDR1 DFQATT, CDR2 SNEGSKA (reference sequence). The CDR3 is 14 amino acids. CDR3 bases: TGCAGTGCTCAAACCGGGACAGGGTCTTACGAGCAGTACTTC. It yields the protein CSAQTGTGSYEQYF.

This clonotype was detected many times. CDR3: CAIRTPVYEQYF. As DNA, the CDR3 is TGTGCCATCAGGACTCCCGTCTACGAGCAGTACTTC. V usage is TRBV10-3 and J usage is TRBJ2-7, with no clear D. V gave up 6 bases and J gave up 3 bases, with 9 bases separating them. The CDR3 extends over 12 amino acids. The germline V gene encodes CDR1 ENHRY and CDR2 SYGVKD.

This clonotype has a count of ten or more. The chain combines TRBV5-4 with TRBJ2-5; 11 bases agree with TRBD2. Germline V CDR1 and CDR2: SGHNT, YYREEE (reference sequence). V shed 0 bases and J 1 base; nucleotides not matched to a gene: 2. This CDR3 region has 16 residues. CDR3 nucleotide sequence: TGTGCCAGCAGCTTGGCTCTAGCGGGGGGCCAAGAGACCCAGTACTTC. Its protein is CASSLALAGGQETQYF.

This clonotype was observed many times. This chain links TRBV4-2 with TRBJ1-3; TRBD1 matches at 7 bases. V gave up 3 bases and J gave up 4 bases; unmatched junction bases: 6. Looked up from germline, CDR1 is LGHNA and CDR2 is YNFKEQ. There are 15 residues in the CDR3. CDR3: CASSQQQGTGNTIYF. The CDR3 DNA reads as TGTGCCAGCAGCCAGCAACAGGGGACCGGAAACACCATATATTTT.

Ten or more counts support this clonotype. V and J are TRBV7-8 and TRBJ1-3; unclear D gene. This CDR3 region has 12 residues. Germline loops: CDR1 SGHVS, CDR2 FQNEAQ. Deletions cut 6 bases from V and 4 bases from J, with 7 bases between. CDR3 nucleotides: TGTGCCAGCAGGGAACAGGGAAACACCATATATTTT. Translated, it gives CASREQGNTIYF.

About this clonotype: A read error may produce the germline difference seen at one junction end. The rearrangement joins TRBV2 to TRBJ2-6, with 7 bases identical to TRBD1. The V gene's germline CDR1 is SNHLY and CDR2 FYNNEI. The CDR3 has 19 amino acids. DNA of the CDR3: TGTGCCAGCAGTGAAATTAGGGTTTCCCAGAGTAAGGGGGCCAAAGTCCTGACTTTC. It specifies CASSEIRVSQSKGAKVLTF.

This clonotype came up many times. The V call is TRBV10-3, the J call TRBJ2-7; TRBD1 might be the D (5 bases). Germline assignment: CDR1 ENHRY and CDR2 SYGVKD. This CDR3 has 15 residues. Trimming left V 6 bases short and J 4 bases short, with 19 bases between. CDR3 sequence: CAIRSGSQATYEQYF. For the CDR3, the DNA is TGTGCCATCAGGTCAGGGTCCCAGGCGACTTACGAGCAGTACTTC.

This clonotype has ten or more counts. CDR3 sequence: CASSPGQGGDEQFF. The CDR3 DNA reads TGCGCCAGCAGCCCGGGACAGGGGGGCGATGAGCAGTTCTTC. The V and J genes are TRBV5-1 and TRBJ2-1; 11 bases map to TRBD1. V shed 4 bases, J shed 8 bases, and the junction held 5 bases outside the gene matches. The CDR3 length is 14 residues. Germline loops: CDR1 SGHRS, CDR2 YFSETQ. Drawing the rest from reference TRBV5-1 and TRBJ2-1, the complete variable domain is KAGVTQTPRYLIKTRGQQVTLSCSPISGHRSVSWYQQTPGQGLQFLFEYFSETQRNKGNFPGRFSGRQFSNSRSEMNVSTLELGDSALYLCASSPGQGGDEQFFGPGTRLTVL.

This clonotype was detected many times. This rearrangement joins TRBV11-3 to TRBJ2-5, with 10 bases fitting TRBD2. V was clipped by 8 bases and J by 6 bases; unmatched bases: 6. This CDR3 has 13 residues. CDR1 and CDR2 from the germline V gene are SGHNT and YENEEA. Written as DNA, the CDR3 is TGTGCCAGCGGGCCTAGCGGGGGAAAGACCCAGTACTTC. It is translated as CASGPSGGKTQYF.